This T cell receptor beta chain was captured by sequencing in a study of cytomegalovirus exposure and HLA in healthy donors. The germline gives CDR1 SNHLY, CDR2 FYNNEI. Trimming removed 7 bases at V and 7 bases at J, with 14 bases between. The CDR3 covers 13 residues. The study ran its PCR with 60 Vbeta and 13 Jbeta primers. Sequencing used immunoSEQ multiplex PCR; TCRdb keeps in-frame clones, though not all of them. The sample includes around 94,000 clones, 70% to 80% of them seen just once. This chain connects TRBV2 to TRBJ1-5; weak D call: TRBD1 (6 bases). The material sequenced was PBMCs. The source is a male donor in good health and CMV-seropositive. Written as DNA, the CDR3 is TGTGCCAGCAATCAACAGGGCTGGCAGCCCCAGCATTTT. Its protein product is CASNQQGWQPQHF.